These 20 T cell receptor beta chains originate from one sample sequenced in a study of OX40 agonist ivuxolimab in advanced cancers. Data came from immunoSEQ multiplex PCR; TCRdb stores just in-frame clones and leaves some out. This table has about 50,000 clones, 70% to 85% appearing once. The source material was CD4+ or CD8+ T cells sorted from blood, sampled in a trial of the OX40 agonist ivuxolimab. These receptors were taken from an adult with an advanced solid tumor such as melanoma, head and neck, liver or kidney cancer.

The V call is TRBV2, the J call TRBJ2-5; possible D gene TRBD1, 5 bases. The V gene lost 1 base and the J gene lost 3 bases, with 12 bases spanning the gap. The CDR3 sequence is 15 residues long. Germline loops: CDR1 SNHLY, CDR2 FYNNEI. CDR3 sequence (DNA): TGTGCCAGCAGTGAAGGTGGACACTATAAAGAGACCCAGTACTTC. It specifies CASSEGGHYKETQYF.

The chain recombines TRBV5-1 with TRBJ2-1; 8 bases line up with TRBD2. CDR3 size: 16 residues. V dropped 3 bases and J dropped 7; count of bases not matched to a gene: 12. Per the germline V gene, CDR1 is SGHRS and CDR2 is YFSETQ. For the CDR3, the DNA is TGCGCCAGCAGCTCACTTCTAGCGGGTCCGAGGAATGAGCAGTTCTTC. It is translated as CASSSLLAGPRNEQFF.

This chain links TRBV30 with TRBJ2-4; no clear D. Trimming pared 3 bases from V and 3 bases from J, leaving 9 bases between. The CDR3 covers 13 residues. Germline V gene data show CDR1 as GTSNPN and CDR2 as SVGIG (reference sequence). The CDR3 nucleotides read TGTGCCTGGAGCACTACCCTCAAAAACATTCAGTACTTC. As protein: CAWSTTLKNIQYF.

Concerning this clone itself: This sample includes further DNA sequences coding for the same CDR3. The rearrangement links TRBV27 to TRBJ1-1; D is unclear. The V gene's germline CDR1 is MNHEY and CDR2 SMNVEV (reference sequence). The CDR3 runs to 13 residues. V lost 6 bases to trimming and J lost 1 base, with 9 bases between them. Here the CDR3 DNA reads TGTGCCAGCAGAAACCCTCGGAACACTGAAGCTTTCTTT. Translated: CASRNPRNTEAFF.

The chain links TRBV29-1 to TRBJ2-5; the D call may be TRBD1 or TRBD2 (6 bases each). The V and J ends lost 7 bases and 5 bases respectively, with 14 bases between them. Germline V gene sequence: CDR1 SQVTM, CDR2 ANQGSEA. The CDR3 is 12 amino acids. CDR3: CSGKGGRETQYF. The CDR3 DNA reads as TGCAGCGGGAAGGGGGGCCGGGAGACCCAGTACTTC.

About this clone: A much larger clone sits a single nucleotide away, making a read error possible. This rearrangement joins TRBV2 to TRBJ2-1, with a tentative D call TRBD1 (6 bases). From germline, CDR1 is SNHLY and CDR2 FYNNEI. The CDR3 loop spans 14 amino acids. CDR3 amino acids: CASSSQGRYNGQFF. CDR3 nucleotides: TGTGCCAGCAGTAGTCAGGGGCGATACAATGGGCAGTTCTTC.

The chain recombines TRBV19 with TRBJ1-1, with D possibly matching TRBD1 (5 bases). The CDR3 length is 13 residues. Germline lookup yields CDR1 LNHDA and CDR2 SQIVND (reference sequence). Trimming left V 6 bases short and J 4 bases short, with 12 bases between. The CDR3: CASRGGFGTEAFF. In DNA, the CDR3 is TGTGCCAGTAGGGGGGGGTTTGGCACTGAAGCTTTCTTT.

The chain combines TRBV7-9 with TRBJ2-3; D may be TRBD1 (6 bases). This CDR3 is built from 17 residues. Germline CDR1 reads SEHNR; CDR2 reads FQNEAQ (reference sequence). Trimming pared 1 base from V and 1 base from J, leaving 15 bases between. The CDR3 region has the DNA TGTGCCAGCAGCTTAGGGCACGCAGGGGCGCGCACAGATACGCAGTATTTT. Protein: CASSLGHAGARTDTQYF.

The V call is TRBV19, the J call TRBJ1-1; possibly TRBD1 for D (5 bases). Trimming stripped 3 bases from V and 1 base from J, with 12 bases between. Per the germline V gene, CDR1 is LNHDA and CDR2 is SQIVND (reference sequence). The CDR3 has 15 amino acids. DNA of the CDR3: TGTGCCAGTAGTATCTCGGGGACGGCGAACACTGAAGCTTTCTTT. Amino acids: CASSISGTANTEAFF.

This sequence joins TRBV6-1 and TRBJ2-7; D is possibly TRBD1 (7 bases). This CDR3 is 14 amino acids long. V was pared by 5 bases and J by 4 bases, with 15 bases between. The germline V gene encodes CDR1 MNHNS and CDR2 SASEGT. The CDR3 region has the DNA TGTGCCAGCAGTTATAAGACAGGGACTTACGAGCAGTACTTC. It specifies CASSYKTGTYEQYF.

The J gene is TRBJ2-3, the V gene TRBV9, with 8 bases aligning to TRBD2. V gave up 4 bases and J gave up 3 bases; unmatched junction bases: 7. The germline CDR1 and CDR2 sequences are SGDLS and YYNGEE. The CDR3 has 15 residues. The CDR3 here is CASSLRTSQTDTQYF. The CDR3 DNA reads TGTGCCAGCAGCCTCCGGACTAGCCAAACAGATACGCAGTATTTT. The full variable domain, with the rest looked up from reference TRBV9 and TRBJ2-3, is DSGVTQTPKHLITATGQRVTLRCSPRSGDLSVYWYQQSLDQGLQFLIQYYNGEERAKGNILERFSAQQFPDLHSELNLSSLELGDSALYFCASSLRTSQTDTQYFGPGTRLTVL.

The chain employs TRBV6-1 and TRBJ1-5; D uncertain. CDR1 is MNHNS, CDR2 SASEGT, per germline. The CDR3 is 14 amino acids. The V end was cut by 4 bases, the J end by 4 bases, with 11 bases between. CDR3 DNA: TGTGCCAGCAGTGGACGACAACAGAATCAGCCCCAGCATTTT. This translates into CASSGRQQNQPQHF.

The rearrangement links TRBV6-5 to TRBJ1-5; D call uncertain. This CDR3 contains 13 residues. Per the germline V gene, CDR1 is MNHEY and CDR2 is SVGAGI. Trimming cost V 5 bases and J 0 bases, with 5 bases left between them. CDR3 nucleotides: TGTGCCAGCAGTGACTATAGCAATCAGCCCCAGCATTTT. Translating it yields CASSDYSNQPQHF.

The chain uses TRBV30 and TRBJ1-4, with TRBD1 as a possible D gene (5 bases). CDR1 GTSNPN and CDR2 SVGIG come from the germline V gene (reference sequence). The CDR3 runs to 14 residues. Trimming took off 3 bases at V and 4 bases at J, with 12 bases between the two ends. The CDR3 here is CAWSPGLSNEKLFF. The CDR3 DNA is TGTGCCTGGAGCCCGGGACTCAGTAATGAAAAACTGTTTTTT. Full variable domain (outside the CDR3, taken from reference TRBV30 and TRBJ1-4): SQTIHQWPATLVQPVGSPLSLECTVEGTSNPNLYWYRQAAGRGLQLLFYSVGIGQISSEVPQNLSASRPQDRQFILSSKKLLLSDSGFYLCAWSPGLSNEKLFFGSGTQLSVL.

V and J are TRBV29-1 and TRBJ2-5; D is possibly TRBD1 (6 bases). V was trimmed by 5 bases and J by 2 bases, leaving 15 bases between them. Germline V CDR1 and CDR2: SQVTM, ANQGSEA. The CDR3 runs to 14 residues. In nucleotides, the CDR3 is TGCAGCGTTACTTTAGGGGGATCACAAGAGACCCAGTACTTC. Protein: CSVTLGGSQETQYF.

The chain has TRBV11-1 and TRBJ2-1, with 7 bases aligning to TRBD2. After removal of 2 bases from V and 0 bases from J, the junction contained 7 bases not matched to a gene. The CDR3 is 17 amino acids. CDR1 and CDR2 from the germline V gene are SGHAT and FQDESV (reference sequence). The CDR3 region is CASSLMGLPSSYNEQFF. The CDR3 bases are TGTGCCAGCAGCTTAATGGGACTACCTAGCTCCTACAATGAGCAGTTCTTC.

This clone came up once. This chain joins TRBV5-1 and TRBJ2-6; 9 bases align to TRBD2. Germline CDR1 is SGHRS and CDR2 is YFSETQ. Trimming took 3 bases from V and 2 from J; bases not matched to a gene: 3. The CDR3 is 16 residues long. The chain's CDR3 is CASSSLAGTGANVLTF. In DNA, the CDR3 is TGCGCCAGCAGCTCCCTAGCGGGAACTGGGGCCAACGTCCTGACTTTC. The full variable domain, in which reference TRBV5-1 and TRBJ2-6 provide the parts outside the CDR3, is KAGVTQTPRYLIKTRGQQVTLSCSPISGHRSVSWYQQTPGQGLQFLFEYFSETQRNKGNFPGRFSGRQFSNSRSEMNVSTLELGDSALYLCASSSLAGTGANVLTFGAGSRLTVL.

The rearrangement uses TRBV6-5 and TRBJ2-7; D is unresolved. CDR3 size: 14 residues. Deletions cut 0 bases from V and 1 base from J, with 7 bases between. Germline lookup yields CDR1 MNHEY and CDR2 SVGAGI. This CDR3 reads CASSYSDRSYEQYF. CDR3 DNA sequence: TGTGCCAGCAGTTACTCAGACCGTTCCTACGAGCAGTACTTC.

The V gene is TRBV6-1, the J gene TRBJ1-1; 11 nucleotides match TRBD1. J gave up 0 bases and V 2 bases, and 5 bases lay outside the gene matches. This CDR3 spans 17 amino acids. Germline CDR1 is MNHNS and CDR2 is SASEGT. The CDR3 sequence is CASSEPGQGVLNTEAFF. The CDR3 DNA follows: TGTGCCAGCAGTGAACCGGGACAGGGGGTATTGAACACTGAAGCTTTCTTT.

A single count supports this clone. The CDR3 reads CASSVPLYNEQFF. The CDR3 DNA reads as TGTGCCAGCAGTGTCCCACTGTACAATGAGCAGTTCTTC. The chain combines TRBV2 with TRBJ2-1; D ambiguous. CDR3 length equals 13 residues. V was clipped by 4 bases and J by 4 bases, with 8 bases between them. Germline assignment: CDR1 SNHLY and CDR2 FYNNEI. The complete variable domain, with remaining parts taken from reference TRBV2 and TRBJ2-1, reads EPEVTQTPSHQVTQMGQEVILRCVPISNHLYFYWYRQILGQKVEFLVSFYNNEISEKSEIFDDQFSVERPDGSNFTLKIRSTKLEDSAMYFCASSVPLYNEQFFGPGTRLTVL.